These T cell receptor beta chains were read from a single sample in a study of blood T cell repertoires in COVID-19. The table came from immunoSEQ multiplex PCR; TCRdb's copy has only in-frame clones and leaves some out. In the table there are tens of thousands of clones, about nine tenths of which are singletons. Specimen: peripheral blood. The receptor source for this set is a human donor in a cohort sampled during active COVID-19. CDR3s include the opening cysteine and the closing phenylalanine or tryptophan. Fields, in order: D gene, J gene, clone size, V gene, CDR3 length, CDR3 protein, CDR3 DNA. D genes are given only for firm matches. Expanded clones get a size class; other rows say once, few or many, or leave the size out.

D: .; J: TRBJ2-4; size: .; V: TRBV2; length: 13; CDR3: CASKEGRKNIQYF; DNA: TGTGCCAGCAAGGAGGGCCGCAAAAACATTCAGTACTTC
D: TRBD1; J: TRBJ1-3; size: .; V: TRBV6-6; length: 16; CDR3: CASSRYRGVSGNTIYF; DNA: TGTGCCAGCAGTCGATACAGGGGTGTCTCTGGAAACACCATATATTTT
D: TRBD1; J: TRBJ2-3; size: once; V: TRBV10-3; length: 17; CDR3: CAISEFKGQGVTDTQYF; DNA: TGTGCCATCAGTGAGTTTAAAGGACAGGGGGTCACAGATACGCAGTATTTT
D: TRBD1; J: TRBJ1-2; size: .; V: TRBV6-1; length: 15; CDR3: CASSEGTGGYYGYTF; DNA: TGTGCCAGCAGTGAAGGTACAGGGGGCTACTATGGCTACACCTTC
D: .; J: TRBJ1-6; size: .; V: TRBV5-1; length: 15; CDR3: CASSLAVRRYSPLHF; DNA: TGCGCCAGCAGCTTGGCCGTGAGGAGGTATTCACCCCTCCACTTT
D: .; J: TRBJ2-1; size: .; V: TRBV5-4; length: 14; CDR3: CASSKDNSYNEQFF; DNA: TGTGCCAGCAGTAAGGACAACTCCTACAATGAGCAGTTCTTC
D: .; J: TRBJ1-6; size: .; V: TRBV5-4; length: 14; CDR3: CASGEGGIDSPLHF; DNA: TGTGCCAGCGGAGAAGGGGGAATAGATTCACCCCTCCACTTT
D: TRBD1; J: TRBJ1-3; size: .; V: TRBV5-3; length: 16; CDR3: CARSEQGKPAGNTIYF; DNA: TGTGCCAGAAGCGAACAGGGGAAGCCCGCTGGAAACACCATATATTTT
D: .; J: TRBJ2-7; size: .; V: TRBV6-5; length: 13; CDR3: CASSYGQGSEQYF; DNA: TGTGCCAGCAGTTACGGGCAGGGTAGCGAGCAGTACTTC
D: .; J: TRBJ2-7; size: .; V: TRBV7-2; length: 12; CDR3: CASSSTSYEQYF; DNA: TGTGCCAGCAGCTCCACATCCTACGAGCAGTACTTC
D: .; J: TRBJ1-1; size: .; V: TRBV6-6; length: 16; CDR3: CASSGTGGPTNTEAFF; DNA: TGTGCCAGCAGTGGGACGGGGGGCCCCACGAACACTGAAGCTTTCTTT
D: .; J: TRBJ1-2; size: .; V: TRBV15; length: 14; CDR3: CATSRVGRGYGYTF; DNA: TGTGCCACCAGCAGAGTGGGGCGCGGCTATGGCTACACCTTC
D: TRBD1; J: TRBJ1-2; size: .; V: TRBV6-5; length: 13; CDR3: CASSYSGQGGYTF; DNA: TGTGCCAGCAGTTACTCGGGACAGGGTGGCTACACCTTC
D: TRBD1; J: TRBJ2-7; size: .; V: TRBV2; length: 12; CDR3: CASKRGQALQYF; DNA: TGTGCCAGCAAGAGGGGACAGGCACTTCAGTACTTC
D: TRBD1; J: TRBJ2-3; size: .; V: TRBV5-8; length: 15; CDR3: CASSVGQGYTDTQYF; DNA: TGTGCCAGCAGCGTAGGACAGGGTTACACAGATACGCAGTATTTT
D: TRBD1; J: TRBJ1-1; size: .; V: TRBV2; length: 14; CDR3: CASSEQAGGTEAFF; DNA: TGTGCCAGCAGTGAACAGGCAGGGGGAACTGAAGCTTTCTTT
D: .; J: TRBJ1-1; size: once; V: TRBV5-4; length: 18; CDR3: CASSGGPQRSFKKTEAFF; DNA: TGTGCCAGCAGCGGAGGACCACAGCGTTCCTTTAAGAAGACTGAAGCTTTCTTT
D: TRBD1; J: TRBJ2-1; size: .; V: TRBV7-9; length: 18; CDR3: CASSQRWGTGVYYNEQFF; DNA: TGTGCCAGCAGCCAGCGCTGGGGGACAGGGGTTTACTACAATGAGCAGTTCTTC
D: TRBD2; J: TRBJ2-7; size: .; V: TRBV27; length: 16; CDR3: CASSALVAGGPGEQYF; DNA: TGTGCCAGCAGTGCCCTAGTAGCGGGAGGGCCGGGTGAGCAGTACTTC
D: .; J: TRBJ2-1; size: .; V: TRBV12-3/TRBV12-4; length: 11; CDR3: CASRIAPEQFF; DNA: TGTGCCAGCAGGATAGCCCCTGAGCAGTTCTTC
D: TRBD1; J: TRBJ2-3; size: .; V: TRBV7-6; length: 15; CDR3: CASSLGQGAADTQYF; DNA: TGTGCCAGCAGCTTAGGACAGGGGGCCGCAGATACGCAGTATTTT
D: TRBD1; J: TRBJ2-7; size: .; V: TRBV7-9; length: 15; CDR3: CASSLVGTGRLWQYF; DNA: TGTGCCAGCAGCTTAGTCGGGACAGGGCGGTTGTGGCAGTACTTC
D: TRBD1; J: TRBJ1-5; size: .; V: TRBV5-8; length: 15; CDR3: CASSTTGQVHQPQHF; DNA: TGTGCCAGCAGCACGACGGGACAGGTACATCAGCCCCAGCATTTT
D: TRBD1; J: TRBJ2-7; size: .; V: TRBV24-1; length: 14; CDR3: CATSPDRGDYEQYF; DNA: TGTGCCACCAGCCCGGACAGGGGGGACTACGAGCAGTACTTC
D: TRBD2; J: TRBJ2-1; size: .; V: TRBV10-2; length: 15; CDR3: CASRSPAGGLNEQFF; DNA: TGCGCCAGCAGATCCCCAGCGGGAGGGTTGAATGAGCAGTTCTTC
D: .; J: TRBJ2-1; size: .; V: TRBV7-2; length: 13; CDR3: CASSLGREREQFF; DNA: TGTGCCAGCAGCTTAGGTAGGGAGCGGGAGCAGTTCTTC
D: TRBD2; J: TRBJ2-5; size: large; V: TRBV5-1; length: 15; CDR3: CASSLLAADRETQYF; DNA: TGCGCCAGCAGCTTGCTAGCGGCCGATAGGGAGACCCAGTACTTC